What follows describes a single T cell receptor (beta chain). What it binds is unknown. This CDR3 comprises 13 residues. V trimming: 5 bases; J trimming: 10 bases; junction bases outside the gene matches: 8. The germline gives CDR1 SEHNR, CDR2 FQNEAQ (reference sequence). Using immunoSEQ multiplex PCR, the repertoire was profiled, and TCRdb retains in-frame clones only, with some absent. Found here are more than 40,000 clones, 80% to 90% of them singletons; the top ten hold 0.45% to 0.6%. Blood CD4+ CD25-low CD127-high conventional T cells supplied the genomic DNA template. This record belongs to a study of regulatory and conventional T cells in RAG deficiency. Study-wide results and caveats: Compared with controls, unique Treg TCR beta sequences dropped roughly 100-fold in Omenn syndrome and CID/AS. Sorted Omenn CD25-high CD127-low cells may not be bona fide Tregs. Patient subsets had shorter CDR3s; Omenn Treg-Tconv overlap exceeded 90%.

The sample also formed part of further work on regulatory T cells. That report notes: The PCR used 52 TRBV and 13 TRBJ primers. Regulatory T cells showed the strongest V-J pair restriction and V/J gene skewing among patient repertoires.

The TCR sequence derives from a human donor in good health. The rearrangement uses TRBV7-9 and TRBJ2-5; 9 bases align to TRBD1. The sample consisted of CD4+ effector T cells sorted from blood. DNA of the CDR3: TGTGCCAGCAGCCCCCGGGACAGGGTTGGCCAGTACTTC. Translation: CASSPRDRVGQYF.